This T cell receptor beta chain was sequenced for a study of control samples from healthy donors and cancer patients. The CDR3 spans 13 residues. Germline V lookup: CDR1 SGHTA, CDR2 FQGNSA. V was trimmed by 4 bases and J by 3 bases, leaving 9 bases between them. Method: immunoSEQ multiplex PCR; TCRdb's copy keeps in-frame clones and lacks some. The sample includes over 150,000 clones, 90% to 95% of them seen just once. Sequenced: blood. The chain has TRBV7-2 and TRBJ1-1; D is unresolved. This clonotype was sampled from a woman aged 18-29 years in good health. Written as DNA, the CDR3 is TGTGCCAGCAGCTCACTCCCGGACACTGAAGCTTTCTTT. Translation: CASSSLPDTEAFF.